Included here is one TCR beta chain sequence, with context. This clonotype has ten or more counts. The target of this receptor is not known. No per-base quality is available; no much larger clone lies one base away. The source of the sample is a study of spatial heterogeneity in lung cancer (dated by TCRdb to about 2019). At the level of the whole study: Beta-chain transcripts were consistently detected in greater numbers than alpha-chain transcripts, which likely reflected higher beta-chain transcript abundance. A strong correlation was found between TCR transcript counts in tumor regions and a T cell transcriptional module score from matched bulk RNA-seq. In the raw uncorrected reads, each unique combination of TCR and UMI appeared more than ten times on average. In non-small cell lung cancer, the study made a quantitative comparison of TCR alpha and beta repertoires among multiple tumor regions, matched nontumor lung and blood. The study linked features of the TCR repertoire to counts of nonsynonymous mutations, which were determined by whole-exome sequencing of tumor tissue. At surgery, some 220 tumor regions, fewer than 85 matched nontumor lung samples and 45 to 60 PBMC samples were TCR-sequenced for both alpha and beta chains. Results and caveats for the whole study, not just this receptor: TCR-seq was estimated to cover only around 7.2% of tumor T cells for alpha chains and around 13% for beta chains. The tumor nonsynonymous mutation count correlated with the number of expanded intratumoral alpha and beta TCRs. Confirming at a functional level the hypothesis that regional TCRs recognize regional mutations was considered to require additional single-cell paired TCR alpha and beta sequencing. The count of ubiquitous expanded TCRs correlated with the count of ubiquitous nonsynonymous mutations, and the count of regional expanded TCRs correlated with the count of regional nonsynonymous mutations.

Explained via the paper, the time point label denotes: sample taken at primary tumor resection. Samples were obtained from approximately 76 patients with early-stage, untreated non-small cell lung cancer from the lung TRACERx cohort. Without any cell sorting, TCR sequencing was performed on whole RNA extracted either from tumor and nontumor lung tissue or from cryopreserved PBMC samples. A patient was chosen for TCR sequencing only when enough RNA was available from at least two tumor regions. A lung pathologist reviewed the tumor and adjacent nontumor lung specimens before the specimens were selected. The germline V gene (reference sequence) gives CDR1 as MNHEY and CDR2 as SMNVEV. Measured from the cysteine to the phenylalanine, the CDR3 is 16 residues long. The entry retains the CDR3 DNA only, 48 bases that are in frame from base 1. V gives up 0 bases and J gives up 4 bases, and the segment between their germline ends measures 15 bases.

Libraries were constructed by 5' RACE. TCRdb lists the instrument as NextSeq 500. In the TCR library protocol, a unique molecular identifier was attached to each TCR cDNA molecule so that PCR and sequencing errors could be corrected. As for how the authors treated the data: TCR identification, UMI-based error correction and CDR3 extraction were performed with Decombinator tools. TCRs above a frequency of 2 per 1,000, corresponding to the top 1% of the tumor frequency distribution, were defined as expanded. Expanded tumor TCRs were classed as regional if statistically deemed absent (corrected P<0.05) from at least one tumor region, otherwise ubiquitous. Renyi diversity was computed with the R vegan package after each repertoire had been subsampled 100 times to 5,000 TCRs. To build CDR3 similarity networks, amino acid triplet string-kernel similarity was used, and CDR3s were connected when their pairwise similarity was above 0.82. Through fastp at Q25 and MiXCR, TCRdb rebuilt clones from the public reads, retaining in-frame beta chains. Under each unique CDR3 protein, matching rows form one entry showing the most common genes and DNA. Here the V and J calls rest on TCRdb's processing, not on the authors' analysis. Here the sample has approximately 23,000 distinct CDR3 sequences; around 5% occur a single time. The top ten clones comprise about 10% of the sample.

The receptor was derived from a male donor with early-stage non-small cell lung cancer. The chain joins TRBV27 to TRBJ1-2; a tentative D call is TRBD1 (5 bases match). This sample comprised lung tumor tissue, obtained at surgery. Here is the DNA: TGTGCCAGCAGTTTATCGAGGGCGGGGGGTGGCTATGGCTACACCTTC. Translated, this is CASSLSRAGGGYGYTF.